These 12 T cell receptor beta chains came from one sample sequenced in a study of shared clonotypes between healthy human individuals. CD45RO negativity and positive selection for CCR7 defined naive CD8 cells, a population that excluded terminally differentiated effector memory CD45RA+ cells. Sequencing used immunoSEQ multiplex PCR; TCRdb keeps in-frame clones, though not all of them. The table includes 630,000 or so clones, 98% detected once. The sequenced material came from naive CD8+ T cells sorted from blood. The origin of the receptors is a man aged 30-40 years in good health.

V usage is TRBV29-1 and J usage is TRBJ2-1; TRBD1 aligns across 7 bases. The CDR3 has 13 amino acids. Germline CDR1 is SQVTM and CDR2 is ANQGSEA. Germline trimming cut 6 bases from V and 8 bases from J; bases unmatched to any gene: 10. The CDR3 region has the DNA TGCAGCGTGATAGGACAGGTTGGGTATGAGCAGTTCTTC. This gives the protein CSVIGQVGYEQFF.

This CDR3 reads CASSPRTPQWGETQYF. CDR3 nucleotide sequence: TGTGCCAGCAGTCCGAGGACCCCACAGTGGGGGGAGACCCAGTACTTC. The rearrangement joins TRBV27 to TRBJ2-5; D possibly matches TRBD1 or TRBD2 (5 bases each). Looked up from germline, CDR1 is MNHEY and CDR2 is SMNVEV (reference sequence). The CDR3 length is 16 residues. V lost 5 bases and J lost 5, with 21 bases in between.

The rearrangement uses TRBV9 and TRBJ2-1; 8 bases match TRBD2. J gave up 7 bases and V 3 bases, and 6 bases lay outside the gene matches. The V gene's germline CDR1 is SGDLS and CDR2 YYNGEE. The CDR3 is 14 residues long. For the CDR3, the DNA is TGTGCCAGCAGCGAGCGGGAGTTAGGGAATGAGCAGTTCTTC. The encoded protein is CASSERELGNEQFF. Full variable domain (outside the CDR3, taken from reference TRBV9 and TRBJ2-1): DSGVTQTPKHLITATGQRVTLRCSPRSGDLSVYWYQQSLDQGLQFLIQYYNGEERAKGNILERFSAQQFPDLHSELNLSSLELGDSALYFCASSERELGNEQFFGPGTRLTVL.

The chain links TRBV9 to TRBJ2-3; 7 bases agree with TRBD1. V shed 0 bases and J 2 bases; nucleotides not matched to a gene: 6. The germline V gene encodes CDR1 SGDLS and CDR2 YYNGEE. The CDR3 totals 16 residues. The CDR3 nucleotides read TGTGCCAGCAGCGTAGAGAGGGGGCGCCTCACAGATACGCAGTATTTT. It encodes CASSVERGRLTDTQYF.

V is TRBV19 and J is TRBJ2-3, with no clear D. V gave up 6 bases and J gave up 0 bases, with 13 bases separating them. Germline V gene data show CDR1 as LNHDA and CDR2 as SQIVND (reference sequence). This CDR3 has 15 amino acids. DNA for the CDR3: TGTGCCAGTAGCCTGACACCTTTTAGCACAGATACGCAGTATTTT. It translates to CASSLTPFSTDTQYF.

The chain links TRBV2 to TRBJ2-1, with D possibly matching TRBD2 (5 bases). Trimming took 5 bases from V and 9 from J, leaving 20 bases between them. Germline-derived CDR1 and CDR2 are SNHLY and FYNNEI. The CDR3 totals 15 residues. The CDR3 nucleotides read TGTGCCAGCAGTAGTAGCGAAGACCGAGTAAGTGAGCAGTTCTTC. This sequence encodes CASSSSEDRVSEQFF.

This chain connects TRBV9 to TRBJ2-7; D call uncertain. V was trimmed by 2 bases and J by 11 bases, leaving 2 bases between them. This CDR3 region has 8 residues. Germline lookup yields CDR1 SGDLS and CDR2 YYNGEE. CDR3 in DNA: TGTGCCAGCAGCGTCGAGTACTTC. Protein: CASSVEYF.

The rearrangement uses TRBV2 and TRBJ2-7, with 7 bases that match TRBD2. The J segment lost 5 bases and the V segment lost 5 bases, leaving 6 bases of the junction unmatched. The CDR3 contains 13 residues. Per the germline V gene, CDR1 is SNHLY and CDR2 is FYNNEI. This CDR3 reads CASSLSGGDEQYF. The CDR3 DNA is TGTGCCAGCAGTTTAAGTGGGGGGGACGAGCAGTACTTC.

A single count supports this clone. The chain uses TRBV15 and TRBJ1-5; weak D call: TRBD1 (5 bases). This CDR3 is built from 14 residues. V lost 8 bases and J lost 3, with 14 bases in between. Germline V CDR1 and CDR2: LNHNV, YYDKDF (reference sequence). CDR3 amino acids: CATGFWGYNQPQHF. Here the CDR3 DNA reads TGTGCCACCGGTTTCTGGGGGTACAATCAGCCCCAGCATTTT.

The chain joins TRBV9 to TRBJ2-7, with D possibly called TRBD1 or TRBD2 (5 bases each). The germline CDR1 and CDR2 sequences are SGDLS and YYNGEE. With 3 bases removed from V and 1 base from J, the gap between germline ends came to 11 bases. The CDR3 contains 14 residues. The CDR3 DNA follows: TGTGCCAGCAGCGCGTTTGGGGGATCCTACGAGCAGTACTTC. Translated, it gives CASSAFGGSYEQYF.

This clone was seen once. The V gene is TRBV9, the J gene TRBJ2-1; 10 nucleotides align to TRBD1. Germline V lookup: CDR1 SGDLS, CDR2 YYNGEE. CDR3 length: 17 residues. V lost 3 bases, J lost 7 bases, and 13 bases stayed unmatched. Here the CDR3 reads CASSAGDRGSAKNEQFF. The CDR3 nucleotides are TGTGCCAGCAGCGCTGGGGACAGGGGTTCGGCGAAGAATGAGCAGTTCTTC.

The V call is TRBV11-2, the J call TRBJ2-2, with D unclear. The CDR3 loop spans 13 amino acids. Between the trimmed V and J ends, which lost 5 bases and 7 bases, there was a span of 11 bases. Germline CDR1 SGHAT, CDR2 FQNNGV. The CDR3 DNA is TGTGCCAGCAGCCAGTTAGTAGGCGGGGAGCTGTTTTTT. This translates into CASSQLVGGELFF.